This TCR beta chain was recovered during a study of cytomegalovirus exposure and HLA in healthy donors. The CDR3 spans 15 residues. The V gene's germline CDR1 is SNHLY and CDR2 FYNNEI. The V segment lost 3 bases and the J segment 7 bases; nucleotides outside the gene matches: 6. The PCR had 60 Vbeta and 13 Jbeta primers. Generated by immunoSEQ multiplex PCR, the TCRdb table keeps only in-frame clones and is missing some. The sample shows roughly 200,000 clones, about 80% of them seen only once. The receptor's source is a man aged 25 to 40 in good health and CMV-seronegative. The chain is built from TRBV2 and TRBJ2-7; TRBD2 matches at 13 bases. Sequenced sample: PBMCs. The CDR3 region is CASSEGLAGPREQYF. CDR3 DNA sequence: TGTGCCAGCAGTGAGGGACTAGCGGGACCTCGGGAGCAGTACTTC.